One TCR beta chain is described in this entry. It lacks a known antigen. No much larger clonotype is one base removed from it; base qualities were not supplied. Libraries were built with the immunoSEQ multiplex PCR assay. For the multiplex PCR, a mixture combining 60 forward primers for TCR Vbeta segments and 13 reverse primers for TCR Jbeta segments was used. The CDR3 region of rearranged TCR beta genes was amplified from genomic DNA by a multiplex PCR assay. The amplified TCR beta libraries were sequenced on the Illumina HiSeq System as 87-base-pair reads. The source study handled its data this way. A later analysis tallied tens of millions of unique TCR beta chains across the 610 or so repertoires, and some 10 million of those chains were shared by two or more donors. Raw reads were error-corrected and collapsed into unique sequences by a nearest-neighbor algorithm in which closely related sequences were merged to remove PCR and sequencing errors. Alignment of CDR3 sequences to IMGT reference sequences was used to assign V, D and J gene segments. For a sequence to be retained, a match of at least six nucleotides to both a V gene segment and a J gene segment was required. Rearrangements were called productive when the CDR3 lacked stop codons and stayed in frame with V and J; all others were non-productive. Following IMGT convention, CDR3 was defined as the stretch from the second conserved V-encoded cysteine up to the conserved J-encoded phenylalanine. Sequences without an unambiguous match to a single V gene segment were excluded from the earlier analysis of a few hundred of the donors. In an earlier analysis of approximately 590 of the donors, V segments were called functional above 56.7% productive rearrangements and were called segregating when the between-donor standard deviation exceeded 5%. To diagnose cytomegalovirus status from the catalog of TCR beta chain sequences, a statistical classification framework was built. V and J gene assignment, in a later analysis, came from comparing TCR nucleotide sequences with IMGT/GENE-DB human TR gene sequences. The TCRdist pipeline was used in a later analysis to assign CDR3 sequences and most-parsimonious VDJ recombination scenarios. A later analysis defined each TCR beta chain by its CDR3 amino acid sequence plus V-gene family, and excluded reads lacking a unique V-gene family. To address suspected cross-contamination and a sequencing artifact, a later analysis removed around 600 highly shared, low-generation-probability nucleotide sequences. In a later analysis, a clonal expansion index was calculated for each public chain from normalized within-repertoire ranks of inferred template counts. A later analysis computed generation probabilities with a VDJ recombination model fitted to out-of-frame rearrangements, and checked the results against IGoR. A later analysis scored TCR-TCR, TCR-HLA and TCR-CMV co-occurrence with hypergeometric tests, applying a repertoire-size bias correction to TCR pairs. To estimate false discovery rates, a later analysis permuted the HLA or CMV assignments 20 times. In a later analysis, co-occurring TCRs were grouped using DBSCAN, and TCRdist sequence similarity was added for clustering within HLA-allele-positive subsets. Repertoires with fewer than 30,000 or more than 120,000 public chains were left out of co-occurrence clustering, as were a handful of repertoires with anomalous nucleotide sharing. TCRdb limited this immuneACCESS table to in-frame rearrangements with V and J called. A share of clones is missing; checked studies link under half to unresolved V genes, and the rest is unexplained. V, J and clone size derive from that table, while D and trimming were established from the DNA sequence. Counted in this sample were fewer than 40,000 clones; 65% to 90% of them appeared once. The ten largest clonotypes hold roughly 4% of the sample.

This sample is drawn from a study of cytomegalovirus exposure and HLA in healthy donors (dated by TCRdb to about 2017). Context from the whole study: An earlier analysis of 587 of the donors reported 276 Gb of sequence data and some 120 million unique TCR beta sequences from about 200 million T cells. About 280 gigabases of sequencing data and 91 million or so unique TCR sequences made up an early release that covered approximately 620 HLA-typed donors. Among the roughly 400 genotyped donors, approximately 77% belonged to the genetic ancestry cluster associated with self-reported Caucasian donors. The aim of the study was to test whether cataloging public T cell receptors could identify signatures of past pathogen exposure. The study used immunosequencing to profile the T cell repertoires of 600 to 850 subjects and linked those repertoires to cytomegalovirus serostatus. Besides the first cohort of some 670 subjects, a separate validation cohort made up of around 120 different subjects was used. To predict cytomegalovirus infection status, the study brought together high-throughput TCR immunosequencing, statistical association of individual TCRs with disease status, and machine learning. To study patterns of TCR occurrence, a later analysis re-analyzed previously published TCR beta repertoires from 600 to 750 donors and added high-resolution HLA genotyping. The later analysis used no new phenotypic data to find candidate immune exposures, relying instead on TCR beta sequences and their occurrence across donors. To decide whether each TCR beta V gene segment behaved as functional or pseudogenic, an earlier analysis of several hundred of the donors relied on high-throughput TCR beta sequencing. Donor age, sex, ethnicity and CMV serostatus were collected together with the repertoire data. Genome-wide SNP genotypes for about 65% of the 666 donors were used in a later genetic analysis, which treated that subset as a discovery cohort. All discovery cohort repertoires had been generated on a single sequencing platform. Class I and class II HLA loci were covered by the typing at four-digit resolution. Typing coverage differed by locus: A, B, C, DRB1 and DQB1 were typed in roughly 620-640 donors, DQA1 in approximately 520, DPA1 in around 600, and DPB1 in 472. Because of strong linkage in the cohort, a few DR-DQ haplotypes were treated as single units for association and clustering. Across about 380 genotyped donors of the cohort, an average of approximately 220,000 unique TCR beta nucleotide sequences per donor were sequenced, and about a sixth of those sequences were non-productive. Beyond this particular receptor, the publication reports: A later analysis found that TCR association rates varied across HLA loci, with DRB1 alleles showing the most associated TCRs and HLA-C alleles the fewest. Most TCR sequences were seen in very few donors, while some public TCRs were found in many individuals. A later analysis found that most CMV-associated TCR beta chains appeared HLA-restricted, with HLA associations seemingly driven largely by CMV exposure. Because counts were too low, some 16 rarely observed V segments, including chromosome 9 orphons, were excluded from the earlier analysis of fewer than 650 of the donors. Assigning TCR associations to individual alleles was difficult when HLA alleles, especially DR and DQ, strongly co-occurred. The study gave a list of about 170 TCR beta chains associated with cytomegalovirus. CMV serostatus was the only immune exposure information available for the cohort. At a false discovery rate of 0.05, a later analysis linked roughly 17,000 TCR beta sequences to specific HLA alleles. A cluster of highly shared sequence variants was judged likely to be a technical artifact of the sequencing pipeline. V-gene and J-gene trimming of TCR beta chains was associated with a missense DCLRE1C variant in a later genetic analysis, and the association was replicated in an independent cohort. A few of the identified cytomegalovirus-associated TCR beta chains were confirmed in vitro to be specific for cytomegalovirus antigens. Broadly in line with IMGT annotations, most TCR beta V segments showed up in productive rearrangements about 87% or about 30% of the time in an earlier analysis of around 550 of the donors. Because HLA typing was missing for some donors at each locus, association tests included only the typed subset. In a later analysis, HLA-associated TCR beta chains were found to be more clonally expanded and to have lower generation probabilities than equally common non-associated chains. A further reported finding was that TCR beta sequences accurately predicted the HLA-A and HLA-B alleles for most subjects in the first cohort. It was suggested by the authors that the approach could potentially be generalized to other disease states and immunological phenotypes. Compared with the roughly 700-donor mean, donors in an Asian-associated ancestry cluster had fewer N-insertions in productive TCRs, according to a later genetic analysis. According to a later analysis, parvovirus B19, influenza, CMV and Epstein-Barr virus appeared linked to several top co-occurrence clusters. Roughly uniform sequencing depth across donors was assumed in presence/absence analyses, although this assumption may not hold. The 87-base-pair reads could not distinguish some IMGT-functional V segments, including TRBV6-2 and TRBV6-3, so those segments were excluded. The classifier was reported to diagnose cytomegalovirus status with high specificity and sensitivity in both the original cohort and the validation cohort. Only TCR beta chains were sequenced in this cohort, and the absence of alpha or paired-chain data limited detectable features. Correlated functional status among segregating V segments might reflect linkage disequilibrium, but an unknown experimental factor could not be ruled out.

The germline V gene yields MGHRA for CDR1 and YSYEKL for CDR2. V is cut by 3 bases and J by 5 bases, and the space between the germline ends is 14 bases. The CDR3 sequence holds 15 residues, the cysteine and phenylalanine included. Here the CDR3 DNA is all that survives: 45 bases in frame from base 1. The cohort was made up of 500 to 850 healthy bone marrow donors. At the time of sampling, all cohort members were nominally healthy, though unrecorded immune exposures were likely present. The donor was CMV seronegative and belonged to the group of 352 seronegative cohort members. A peripheral blood sample was provided by each donor, and peripheral blood mononuclear cells were used for TCR beta sequencing. Genomic DNA was extracted from the blood cell samples with the Qiagen DNeasy Blood Extraction Kit.

This sequence was found in a woman aged 18 to 35 in good health and CMV-seronegative. The receptor chain draws on TRBV4-1 and TRBJ2-1; matching of 6 bases hints at TRBD1 as the D gene. Sample: PBMCs. The nucleotide sequence is given as TGCGCCAGCAGCCAGAACCCCGCAGGGGACAATGAGCAGTTCTTC. Translated, it gives CASSQNPAGDNEQFF.